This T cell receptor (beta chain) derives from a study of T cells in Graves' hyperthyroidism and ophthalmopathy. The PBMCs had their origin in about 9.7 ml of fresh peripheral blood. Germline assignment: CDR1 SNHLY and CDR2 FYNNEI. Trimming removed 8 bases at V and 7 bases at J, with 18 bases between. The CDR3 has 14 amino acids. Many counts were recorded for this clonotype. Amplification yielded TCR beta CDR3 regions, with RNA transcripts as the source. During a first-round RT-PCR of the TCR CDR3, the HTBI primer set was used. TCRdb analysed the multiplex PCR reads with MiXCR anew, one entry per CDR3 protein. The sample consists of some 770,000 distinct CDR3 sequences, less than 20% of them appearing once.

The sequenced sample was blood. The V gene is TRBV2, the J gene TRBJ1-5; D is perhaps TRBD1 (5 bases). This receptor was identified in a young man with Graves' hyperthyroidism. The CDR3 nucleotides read TGTGCCAGCTCCTGGGATGGGACCGGACAGCCCCAGCATTTT. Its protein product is CASSWDGTGQPQHF.